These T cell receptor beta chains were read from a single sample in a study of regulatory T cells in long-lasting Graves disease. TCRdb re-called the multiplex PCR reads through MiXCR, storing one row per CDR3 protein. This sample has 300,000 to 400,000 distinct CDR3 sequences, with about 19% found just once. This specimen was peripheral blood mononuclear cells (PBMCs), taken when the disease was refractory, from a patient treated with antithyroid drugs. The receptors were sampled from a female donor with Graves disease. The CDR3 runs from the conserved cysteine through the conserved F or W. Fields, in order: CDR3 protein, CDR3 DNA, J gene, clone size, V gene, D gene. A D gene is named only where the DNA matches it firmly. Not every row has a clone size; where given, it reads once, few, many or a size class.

CDR3aa: CASIGPNTGELFF
CDR3nt: TGTGCCAGCATTGGACCGAACACCGGGGAGCTGTTTTTT
j_gene: TRBJ2-2
abundance: few
v_gene: TRBV6-1
d_gene: .

CDR3aa: CSARDPRTGVTTANSPLHF
CDR3nt: TGCAGTGCTAGAGATCCTAGGACAGGGGTTACCACGGCCAATTCACCCCTCCACTTT
j_gene: TRBJ1-6
abundance: .
v_gene: TRBV20-1
d_gene: TRBD1

CDR3aa: CASSEVWDENEQFF
CDR3nt: TGTGCCAGCAGTGAAGTCTGGGACGAGAATGAGCAGTTCTTC
j_gene: TRBJ2-1
abundance: .
v_gene: TRBV6-1
d_gene: .

CDR3aa: CSARSPSGGGYEQYF
CDR3nt: TGCAGTGCTAGATCTCCGAGCGGGGGAGGTTACGAGCAGTACTTC
j_gene: TRBJ2-7
abundance: many
v_gene: TRBV20-1
d_gene: TRBD2

CDR3aa: CASTLDRRSYEQYF
CDR3nt: TGTGCCAGCACCTTAGACAGGCGAAGCTACGAGCAGTACTTC
j_gene: TRBJ2-7
abundance: many
v_gene: TRBV2
d_gene: .

CDR3aa: CASHLVGIRWRGGNQPQHF
CDR3nt: TGTGCCAGCCACTTAGTCGGTATTAGGTGGCGAGGTGGGAATCAGCCCCAGCATTTT
j_gene: TRBJ1-5
abundance: many
v_gene: TRBV6-1
d_gene: .

CDR3aa: CASMRSSGETQYF
CDR3nt: TGTGCCAGCATGCGATCATCTGGGGAGACCCAGTACTTC
j_gene: TRBJ2-5
abundance: .
v_gene: TRBV25-1
d_gene: .

CDR3aa: CASSRAGGRSDTQYF
CDR3nt: TGTGCCAGCAGCCGTGCCGGGGGTAGGTCAGATACGCAGTATTTT
j_gene: TRBJ2-3
abundance: .
v_gene: TRBV7-3
d_gene: .

CDR3aa: CASSPRAGRLNTEAFF
CDR3nt: TGTGCCAGCAGTCCAAGGGCTGGTCGGTTGAACACTGAAGCTTTCTTT
j_gene: TRBJ1-1
abundance: many
v_gene: TRBV6-1
d_gene: .

CDR3aa: CASSYSRGGAKEKLFF
CDR3nt: TGTGCCAGCAGTTACTCGAGGGGGGGCGCGAAGGAAAAACTGTTTTTT
j_gene: TRBJ1-4
abundance: .
v_gene: TRBV6-6
d_gene: .

CDR3aa: CASSTTYRAQETQYF
CDR3nt: TGTGCCAGCAGTACGACTTACAGGGCCCAAGAGACCCAGTACTTC
j_gene: TRBJ2-5
abundance: many
v_gene: TRBV6-1
d_gene: .

CDR3aa: CASSHRGNGYTF
CDR3nt: TGTGCCAGCAGCCACAGGGGAAATGGCTACACCTTC
j_gene: TRBJ1-2
abundance: many
v_gene: TRBV3-1
d_gene: .

CDR3aa: CARGRDRDNQPQHF
CDR3nt: TGTGCCAGGGGCCGGGACAGGGACAATCAGCCCCAGCATTTT
j_gene: TRBJ1-5
abundance: few
v_gene: TRBV6-1
d_gene: TRBD1

CDR3aa: CASSFRGRGAEQYF
CDR3nt: TGTGCCAGCAGCTTCAGGGGGCGGGGTGCCGAGCAGTACTTC
j_gene: TRBJ2-7
abundance: .
v_gene: TRBV13
d_gene: TRBD1

CDR3aa: CSARPGQGSNQPQHF
CDR3nt: TGCAGTGCAAGGCCGGGACAGGGTTCGAATCAGCCCCAGCATTTT
j_gene: TRBJ1-5
abundance: .
v_gene: TRBV20-1
d_gene: TRBD1